The sequence of this TCR beta chain was determined in a study of T cell repertoires in ileal Crohn's disease. For this clone: Antigen unknown.

Whole-study results and caveats: Clonal expansions were more frequent in active smokers than non-smokers at surgery.

The V gene's germline CDR1 is KGHSH and CDR2 LQKENI. This CDR3 spans 14 amino acids. Trimming took off 6 bases at V and 5 bases at J, with 16 bases between the two ends. Using immunoSEQ multiplex PCR, the repertoire was profiled, and TCRdb retains in-frame clones only, with some absent. Among tens of thousands of clones listed, about 81% were seen once. Sequencing was performed on ileal tissue. The V gene is TRBV18, the J gene TRBJ2-5; D may be TRBD1 (5 bases). This sequence was found in an adult with Crohn's disease. CDR3 in DNA: TGTGCCAGCTCTCCCACAGGCTTCCCGGAGACCCAGTACTTC. Translation gives CASSPTGFPETQYF.